This section outlines one T cell receptor beta chain sequence together with its context. This receptor's antigen is unknown. No base quality information exists; no much larger clone differs at one position. The same CDR3 is also encoded by other DNA sequences in this sample. The High Capacity cDNA Reverse Transcription Kit was used to reverse transcribe all of the isolated RNA, meaning that expressed TCRB transcripts were what got sequenced. Deep immunoSEQ sequencing was applied to naive, central memory and regulatory T cell samples, giving an average of roughly 3.5 million total reads per sample. Sorted cells were lysed in RLT buffer, and RNA was extracted using DNase-treated RNeasy Micro or Mini kits according to cell number. To prevent cross-contamination, every cell subset was processed on its own, while patient and healthy donor samples were processed together. The immunoSEQ multiplex PCR was used to amplify TCRB sequences from cDNA, yielding 87-bp fragments that span the CDR3 region. Sequencing of the amplicons was performed on the Illumina HiSeq platform. As for the original processing: PCR bias was computationally corrected using synthetic template baselines, reads within Hamming distance 2 were collapsed, and singletons that could not be merged were discarded. By aligning reads against IMGT, V, D and J genes, CDR3 length, and insertions or deletions at six rearrangement sites were assigned. Within each subset, clonotype counts were normalized to sorted cell number, after which true diversity and Gini coefficients were computed with the tcR R package. Repertoire sharing was quantified using the overlap coefficient calculated on TCRB nucleotide sequences. Out-of-frame TCRB sequences from naive cells were analyzed to stand in for the pre-selection repertoire. In its TCRdb copy, this immuneACCESS table keeps in-frame sequences only and misses some clones. Where compared with another copy, unresolved V genes explain less than half of these, and the others have no known cause. V, J and clone size are those of that table, while D and trimming were read from the DNA. This sample lists 640,000 or so clones; 11% to 15% were detected once. 0.035% to 0.04% of the sample is held by the ten biggest clonotypes.

The CDR3 sequence holds 13 residues, the cysteine and phenylalanine included. Only the CDR3 DNA stays, 39 bases, in frame from base 1. V loses 0 bases, J loses 3 bases, and the germline ends lie 8 bases apart. CDR1 GTSNPN and CDR2 SVGIG were looked up in the germline V gene (reference sequence). Each donor gave one peripheral blood draw, roughly 110 mL on average, collected into heparinised tubes. A BD FACSAria II and a panel including CD45RO, CCR7, CD25, CD127, CD95 and CD27 were used to sort naive, central memory, regulatory and stem cell-like memory CD4+ T cells. Every sorted population had a purity above 95%. PBMCs were separated immediately by Lymphoprep density gradient centrifugation and were stained directly, without being cultured. So that batch effects would be minimized, each experiment stained and sorted samples in pairs, pairing one healthy donor with one patient. The data stem from a study of beta chain features in type 1 diabetes (dated by TCRdb to 2017 to 2018). For the wider study: Mean age, gender distribution, total cell number and subset yield were not different between patients and healthy donors. Whereas all 28 donors provided naive and central memory subsets, regulatory and stem cell-like memory subsets were isolated from just 8 patients and about 8 healthy donors. A total of approximately 100,000,000 sorted cells were examined across all samples, and the number of cells per subset was strongly correlated with RNA yield. The study compared TCRB repertoires of sorted circulating CD4+ T cell subsets between recently diagnosed type 1 diabetes patients and matched healthy donors. The research as a whole found: Because cDNA rather than genomic DNA was sequenced, highly expressing activated cells could have been over-represented, although no difference in activation and CD3 levels was found between groups. Because small numbers of individuals were included in the HLA sub-analyses, any influence of HLA type on TCRB rearrangement was left unresolved. At VDJ recombination sites, type 1 diabetes patients had fewer insertions and more deleted nucleotides, which implies abnormalities in thymic rearrangement. The naive, central memory and regulatory TCRB repertoires appeared to resemble one another more closely among patients than among healthy donors. In all four CD4+ subsets, TCRB CDR3 length was moderately but significantly shorter in type 1 diabetes patients. Shorter templates might have been favored by PCR, but patient and control samples were amplified and corrected together, so both groups would have been affected equally by any skew.

The rearrangement combines TRBV30 with TRBJ1-2; no D segment can be confidently identified. Sequencing input: naive CD4+ T cells from blood. Read against the paper, the sample's cell subset or site label means: true naive CD4+ T cells. This TCR derives from a man between 18 and 35 years old with type 1 diabetes. The CDR3 region has the sequence CAWSVLGDYGYTF. The nucleotide sequence reads as follows: TGTGCCTGGAGTGTCCTGGGAGACTATGGCTACACCTTC.